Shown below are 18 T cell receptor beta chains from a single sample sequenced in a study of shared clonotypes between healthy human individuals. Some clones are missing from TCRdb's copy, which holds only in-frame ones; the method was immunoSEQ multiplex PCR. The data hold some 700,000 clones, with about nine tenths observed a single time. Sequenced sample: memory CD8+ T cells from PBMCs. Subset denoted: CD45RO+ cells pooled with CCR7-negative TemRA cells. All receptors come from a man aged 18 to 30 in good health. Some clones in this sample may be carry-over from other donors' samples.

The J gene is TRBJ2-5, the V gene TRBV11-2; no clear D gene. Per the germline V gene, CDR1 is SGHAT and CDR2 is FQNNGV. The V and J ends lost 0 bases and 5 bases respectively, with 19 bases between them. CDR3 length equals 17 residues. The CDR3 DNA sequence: TGTGCCAGCAGCTTAGATTTTTTTCGGAGTTGGGCGGAGACCCAGTACTTC. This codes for CASSLDFFRSWAETQYF.

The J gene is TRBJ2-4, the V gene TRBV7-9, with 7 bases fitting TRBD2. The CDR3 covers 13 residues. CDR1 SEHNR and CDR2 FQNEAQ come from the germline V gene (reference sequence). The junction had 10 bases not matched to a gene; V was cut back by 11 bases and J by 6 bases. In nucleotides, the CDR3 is TGTGCCCATGATCGGCCGGGGGGAAACATTCAGTACTTC. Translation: CAHDRPGGNIQYF. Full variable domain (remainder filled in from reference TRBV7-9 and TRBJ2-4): DTGVSQNPRHKITKRGQNVTFRCDPISEHNRLYWYRQTLGQGPEFLTYFQNEAQLEKSRLLSDRFSAERPKGSFSTLEIQRTEQGDSAMYLCAHDRPGGNIQYFGAGTRLSVL.

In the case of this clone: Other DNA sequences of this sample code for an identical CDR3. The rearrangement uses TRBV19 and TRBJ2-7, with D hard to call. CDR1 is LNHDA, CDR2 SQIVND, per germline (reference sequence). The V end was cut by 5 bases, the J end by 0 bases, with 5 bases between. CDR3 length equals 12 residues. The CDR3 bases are TGTGCCAGTAGTGATAGCTCCTACGAGCAGTACTTC. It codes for CASSDSSYEQYF.

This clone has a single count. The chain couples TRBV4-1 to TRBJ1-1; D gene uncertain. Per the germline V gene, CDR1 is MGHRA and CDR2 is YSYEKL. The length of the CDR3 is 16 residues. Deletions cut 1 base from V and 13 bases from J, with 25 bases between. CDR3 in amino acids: CASSQVDWAQDQDVFF. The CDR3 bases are TGCGCCAGCAGCCAAGTAGATTGGGCGCAGGATCAGGACGTTTTCTTT.

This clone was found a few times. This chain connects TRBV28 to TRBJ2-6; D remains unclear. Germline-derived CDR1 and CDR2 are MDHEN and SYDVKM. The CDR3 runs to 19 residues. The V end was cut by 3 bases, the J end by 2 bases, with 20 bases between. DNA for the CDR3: TGTGCCAGCAGTTTGGCTAGTACAGTCACAAGGACTGGGGCCAACGTCCTGACTTTC. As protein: CASSLASTVTRTGANVLTF.

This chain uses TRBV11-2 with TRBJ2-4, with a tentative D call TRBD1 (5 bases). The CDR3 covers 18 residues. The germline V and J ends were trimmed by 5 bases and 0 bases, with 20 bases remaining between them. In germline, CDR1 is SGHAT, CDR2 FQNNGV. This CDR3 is CASSTKGWQPLAKNIQYF. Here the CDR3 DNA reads TGTGCCAGCAGCACAAAGGGGTGGCAGCCTTTAGCCAAAAACATTCAGTACTTC. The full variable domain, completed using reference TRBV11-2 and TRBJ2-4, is EAGVAQSPRYKIIEKRQSVAFWCNPISGHATLYWYQQILGQGPKLLIQFQNNGVVDDSQLPKDRFSAERLKGVDSTLKIQPAKLEDSAVYLCASSTKGWQPLAKNIQYFGAGTRLSVL.

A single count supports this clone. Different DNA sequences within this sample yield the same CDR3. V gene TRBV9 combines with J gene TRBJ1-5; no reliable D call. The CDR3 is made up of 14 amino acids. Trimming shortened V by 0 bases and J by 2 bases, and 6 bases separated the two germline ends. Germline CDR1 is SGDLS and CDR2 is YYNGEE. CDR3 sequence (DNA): TGTGCCAGCAGCGTAGGGATCGGCAATCAGCCCCAGCATTTT. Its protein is CASSVGIGNQPQHF.

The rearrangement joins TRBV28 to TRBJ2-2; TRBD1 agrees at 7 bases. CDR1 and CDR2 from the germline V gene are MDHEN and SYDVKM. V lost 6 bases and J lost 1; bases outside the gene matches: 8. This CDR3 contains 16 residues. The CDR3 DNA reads TGTGCCAGCAGGCCAAGGGGACAGTTGAACACCGGGGAGCTGTTTTTT. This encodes CASRPRGQLNTGELFF.

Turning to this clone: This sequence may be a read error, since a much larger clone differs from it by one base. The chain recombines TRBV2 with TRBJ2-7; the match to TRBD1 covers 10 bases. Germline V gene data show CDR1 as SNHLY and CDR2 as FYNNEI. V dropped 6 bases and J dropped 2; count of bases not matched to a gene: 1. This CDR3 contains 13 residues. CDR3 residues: CASRGTGAYEQYF. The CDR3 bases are TGTGCCAGCAGGGGGACAGGGGCCTACGAGCAGTACTTC.

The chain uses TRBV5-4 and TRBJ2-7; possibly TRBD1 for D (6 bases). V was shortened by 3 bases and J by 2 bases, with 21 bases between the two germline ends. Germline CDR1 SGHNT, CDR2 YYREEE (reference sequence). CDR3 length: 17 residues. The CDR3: CASSSSRDILPPYEQYF. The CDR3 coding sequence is TGTGCCAGCAGCTCGTCCCGGGACATCCTTCCCCCCTACGAGCAGTACTTC. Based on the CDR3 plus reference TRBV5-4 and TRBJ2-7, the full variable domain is ETGVTQSPTHLIKTRGQQVTLRCSSQSGHNTVSWYQQALGQGPQFIFQYYREEENGRGNFPPRFSGLQFPNYSSELNVNALELDDSALYLCASSSSRDILPPYEQYFGPGTRLTVT.

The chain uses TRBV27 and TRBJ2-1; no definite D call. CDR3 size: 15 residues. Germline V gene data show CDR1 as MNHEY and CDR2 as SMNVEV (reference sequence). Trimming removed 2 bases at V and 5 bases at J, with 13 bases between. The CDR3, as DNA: TGTGCCAGCAGTTTACTCCCGCGAGCTAACAATGAGCAGTTCTTC. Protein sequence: CASSLLPRANNEQFF.

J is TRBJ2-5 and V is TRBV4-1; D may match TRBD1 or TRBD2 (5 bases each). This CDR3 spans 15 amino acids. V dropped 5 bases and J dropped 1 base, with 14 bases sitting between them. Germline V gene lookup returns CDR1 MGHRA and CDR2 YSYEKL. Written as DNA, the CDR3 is TGCGCCAGCAGCTACAAAGGGGACCTCCAAGAGACCCAGTACTTC. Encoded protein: CASSYKGDLQETQYF.

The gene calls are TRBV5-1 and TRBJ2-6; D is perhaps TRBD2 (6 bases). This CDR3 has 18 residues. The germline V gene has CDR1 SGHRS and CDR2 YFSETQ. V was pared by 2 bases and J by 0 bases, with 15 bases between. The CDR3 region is CASSFRTGLSSGANVLTF. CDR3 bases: TGCGCCAGCAGCTTTCGGACGGGACTGAGCTCTGGGGCCAACGTCCTGACTTTC.

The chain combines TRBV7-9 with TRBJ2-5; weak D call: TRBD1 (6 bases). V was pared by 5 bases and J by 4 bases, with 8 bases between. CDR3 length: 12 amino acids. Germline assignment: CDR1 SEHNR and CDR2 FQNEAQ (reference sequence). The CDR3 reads CASSTGLETQYF. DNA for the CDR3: TGTGCCAGCAGCACAGGGTTAGAGACCCAGTACTTC.

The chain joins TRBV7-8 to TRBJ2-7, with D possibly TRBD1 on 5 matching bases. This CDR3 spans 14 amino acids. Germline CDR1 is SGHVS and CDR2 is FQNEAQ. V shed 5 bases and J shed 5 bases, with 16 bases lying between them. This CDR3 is CASSQAGYLDEQYF. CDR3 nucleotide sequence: TGTGCCAGCAGCCAGGCAGGGTACCTAGACGAGCAGTACTTC.

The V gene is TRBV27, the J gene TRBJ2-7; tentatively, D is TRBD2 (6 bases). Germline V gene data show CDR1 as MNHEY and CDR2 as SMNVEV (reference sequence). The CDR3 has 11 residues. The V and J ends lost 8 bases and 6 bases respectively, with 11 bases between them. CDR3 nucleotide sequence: TGTGCCAGCGAGATCGGGGGCGAGCAGTACTTC. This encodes CASEIGGEQYF.

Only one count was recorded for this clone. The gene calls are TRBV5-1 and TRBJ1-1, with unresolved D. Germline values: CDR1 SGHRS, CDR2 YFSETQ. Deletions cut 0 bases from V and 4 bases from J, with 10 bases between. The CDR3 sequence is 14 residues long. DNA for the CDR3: TGCGCCAGCAGCTTGGATTCGGGAACCACTGAAGCTTTCTTT. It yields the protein CASSLDSGTTEAFF.

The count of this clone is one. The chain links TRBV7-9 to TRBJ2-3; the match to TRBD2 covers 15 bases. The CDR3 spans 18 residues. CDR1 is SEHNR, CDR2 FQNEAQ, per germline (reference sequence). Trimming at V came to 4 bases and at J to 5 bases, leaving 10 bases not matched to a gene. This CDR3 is CASSSTGTSGRILDTQYF. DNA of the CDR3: TGTGCCAGCAGCTCAACCGGGACTAGCGGGAGGATATTAGATACGCAGTATTTT. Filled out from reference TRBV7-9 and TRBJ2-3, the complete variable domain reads DTGVSQNPRHKITKRGQNVTFRCDPISEHNRLYWYRQTLGQGPEFLTYFQNEAQLEKSRLLSDRFSAERPKGSFSTLEIQRTEQGDSAMYLCASSSTGTSGRILDTQYFGPGTRLTVL.